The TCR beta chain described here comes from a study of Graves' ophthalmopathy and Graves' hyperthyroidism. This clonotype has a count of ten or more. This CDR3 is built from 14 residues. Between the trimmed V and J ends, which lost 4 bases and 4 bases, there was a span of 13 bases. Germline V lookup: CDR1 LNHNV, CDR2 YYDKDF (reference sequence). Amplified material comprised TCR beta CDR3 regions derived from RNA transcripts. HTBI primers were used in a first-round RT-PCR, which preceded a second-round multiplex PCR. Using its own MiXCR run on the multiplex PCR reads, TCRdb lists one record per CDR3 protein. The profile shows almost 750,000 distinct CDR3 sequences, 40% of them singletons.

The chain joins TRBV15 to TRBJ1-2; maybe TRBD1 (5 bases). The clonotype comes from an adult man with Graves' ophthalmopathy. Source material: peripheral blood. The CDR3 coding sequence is TGTGCCACCAGCAAGGCCGGGACGGCCTATGGCTACACCTTC. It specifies CATSKAGTAYGYTF.